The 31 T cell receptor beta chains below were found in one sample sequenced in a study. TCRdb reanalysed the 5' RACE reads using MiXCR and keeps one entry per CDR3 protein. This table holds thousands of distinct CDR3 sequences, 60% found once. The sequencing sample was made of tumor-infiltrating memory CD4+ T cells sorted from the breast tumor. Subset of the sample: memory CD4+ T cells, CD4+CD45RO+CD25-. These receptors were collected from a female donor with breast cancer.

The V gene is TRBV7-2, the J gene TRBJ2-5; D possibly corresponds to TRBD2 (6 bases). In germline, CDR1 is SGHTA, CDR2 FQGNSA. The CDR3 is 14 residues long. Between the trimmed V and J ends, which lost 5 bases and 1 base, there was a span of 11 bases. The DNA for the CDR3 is TGTGCCAGCAGCAAAGGGGACTTCCAAGAGACCCAGTACTTC. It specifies CASSKGDFQETQYF.

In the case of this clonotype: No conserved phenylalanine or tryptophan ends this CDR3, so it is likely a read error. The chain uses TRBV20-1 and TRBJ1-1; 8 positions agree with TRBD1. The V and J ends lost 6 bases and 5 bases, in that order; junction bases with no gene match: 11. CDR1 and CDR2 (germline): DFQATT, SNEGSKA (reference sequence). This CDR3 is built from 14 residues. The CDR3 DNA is TGCAGTGCATGGAGCAGGGGGCTAGGAACTGAAGCTTTCTAT. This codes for CSAWSRGLGTEAFY.

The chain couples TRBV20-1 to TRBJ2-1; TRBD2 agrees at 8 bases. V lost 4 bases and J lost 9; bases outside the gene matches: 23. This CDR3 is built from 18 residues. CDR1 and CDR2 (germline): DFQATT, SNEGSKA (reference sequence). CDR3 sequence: CSAKDYWSASGPYGEQFF. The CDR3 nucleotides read TGCAGTGCTAAAGATTATTGGAGTGCTAGCGGGCCTTACGGTGAGCAGTTCTTC.

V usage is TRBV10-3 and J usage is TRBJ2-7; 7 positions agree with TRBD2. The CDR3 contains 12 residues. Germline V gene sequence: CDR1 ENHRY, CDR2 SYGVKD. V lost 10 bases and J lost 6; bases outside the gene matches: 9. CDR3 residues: CATLAGEGEQYF. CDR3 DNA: TGTGCCACCTTGGCCGGGGAGGGCGAGCAGTACTTC.

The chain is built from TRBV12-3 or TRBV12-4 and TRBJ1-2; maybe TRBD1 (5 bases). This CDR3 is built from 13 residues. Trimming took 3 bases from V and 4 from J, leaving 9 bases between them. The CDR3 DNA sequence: TGTGCCAGCAGTTTGACAGTCCCCTATGGCTACACCTTC. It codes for CASSLTVPYGYTF.

In nucleotides, the CDR3 is TGCAGCGTTGCGGGACAGGGCCTGTACGAGCAGTACTTC. Encoded protein: CSVAGQGLYEQYF. V usage is TRBV29-1 and J usage is TRBJ2-7, with TRBD1 identical over 9 bases. Germline lookup yields CDR1 SQVTM and CDR2 ANQGSEA. Trimming at V came to 4 bases and at J to 4 bases, leaving 5 bases not matched to a gene. This CDR3 comprises 13 residues.

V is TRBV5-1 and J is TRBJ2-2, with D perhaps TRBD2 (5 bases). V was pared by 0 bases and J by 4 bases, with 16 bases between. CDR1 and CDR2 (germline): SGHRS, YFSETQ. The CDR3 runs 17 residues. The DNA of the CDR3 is TGCGCCAGCAGCTTGGGTGTCCTTGACTACCCCACCGGGGAGCTGTTTTTT. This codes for CASSLGVLDYPTGELFF.

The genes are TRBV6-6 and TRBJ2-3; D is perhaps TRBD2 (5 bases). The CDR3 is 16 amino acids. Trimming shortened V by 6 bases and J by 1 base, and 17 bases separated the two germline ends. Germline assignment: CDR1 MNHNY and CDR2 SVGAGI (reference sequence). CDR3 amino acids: CASSPLGKGGTDTQYF. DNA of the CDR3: TGTGCCAGCAGCCCACTAGGGAAGGGAGGCACAGATACGCAGTATTTT.

CDR3 sequence: CASSPKGDQPQHF. CDR3 nucleotide sequence: TGTGCCAGCAGCCCGAAGGGGGATCAGCCCCAGCATTTT. V is TRBV7-2 and J is TRBJ1-5, with D tentatively TRBD1 (6 bases). The CDR3 is 13 amino acids. The germline V gene encodes CDR1 SGHTA and CDR2 FQGNSA. The V end was cut by 5 bases, the J end by 5 bases, with 10 bases between.

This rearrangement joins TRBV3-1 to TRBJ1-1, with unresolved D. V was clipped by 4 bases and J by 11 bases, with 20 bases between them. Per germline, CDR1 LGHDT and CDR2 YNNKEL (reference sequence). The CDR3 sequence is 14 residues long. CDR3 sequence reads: CASSPQSGGRRAFF. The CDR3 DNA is TGTGCCAGCAGCCCGCAGTCGGGCGGCCGTAGGGCTTTCTTT.

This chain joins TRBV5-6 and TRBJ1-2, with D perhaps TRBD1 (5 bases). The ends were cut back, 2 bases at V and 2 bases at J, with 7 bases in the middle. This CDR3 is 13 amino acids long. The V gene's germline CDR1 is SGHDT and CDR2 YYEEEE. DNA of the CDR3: TGTGCCAGCAGCTTCGACAGAAACTATGGCTACACCTTC. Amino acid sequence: CASSFDRNYGYTF.

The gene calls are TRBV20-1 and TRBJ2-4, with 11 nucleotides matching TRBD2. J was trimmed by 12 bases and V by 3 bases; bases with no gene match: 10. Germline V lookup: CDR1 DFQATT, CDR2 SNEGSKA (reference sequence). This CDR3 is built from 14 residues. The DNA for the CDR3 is TGCAGTGCTAGCCACACTAGCGGGAGTGACAGTCAGTACTTC. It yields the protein CSASHTSGSDSQYF.

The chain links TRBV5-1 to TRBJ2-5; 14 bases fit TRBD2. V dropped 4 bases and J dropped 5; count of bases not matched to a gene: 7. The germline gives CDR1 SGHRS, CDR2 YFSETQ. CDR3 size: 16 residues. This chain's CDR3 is CASSQRTSGGSETQYF. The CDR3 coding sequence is TGCGCCAGCAGCCAACGGACTAGCGGGGGGTCGGAGACCCAGTACTTC.

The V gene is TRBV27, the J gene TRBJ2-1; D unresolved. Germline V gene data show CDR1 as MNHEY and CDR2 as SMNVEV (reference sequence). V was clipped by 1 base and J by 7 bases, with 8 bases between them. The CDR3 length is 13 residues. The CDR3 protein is CASSLWLSNEQFF. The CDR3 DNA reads TGTGCCAGCAGTTTATGGCTGTCTAATGAGCAGTTCTTC.

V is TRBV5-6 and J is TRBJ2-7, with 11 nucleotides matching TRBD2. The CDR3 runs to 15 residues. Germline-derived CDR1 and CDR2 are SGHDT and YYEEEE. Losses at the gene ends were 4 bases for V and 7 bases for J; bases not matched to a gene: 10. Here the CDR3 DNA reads TGTGCCAGCAGCCCGCCGACTAGCGGGAATGGTGAGCAGTACTTC. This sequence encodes CASSPPTSGNGEQYF.

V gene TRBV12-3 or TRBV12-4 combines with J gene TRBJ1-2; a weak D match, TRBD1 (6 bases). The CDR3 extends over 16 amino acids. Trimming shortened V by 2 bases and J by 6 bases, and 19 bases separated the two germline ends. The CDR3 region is CASSLRPGHPSDGYTF. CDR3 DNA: TGTGCCAGCAGTTTAAGACCGGGACACCCATCGGATGGCTACACCTTC.

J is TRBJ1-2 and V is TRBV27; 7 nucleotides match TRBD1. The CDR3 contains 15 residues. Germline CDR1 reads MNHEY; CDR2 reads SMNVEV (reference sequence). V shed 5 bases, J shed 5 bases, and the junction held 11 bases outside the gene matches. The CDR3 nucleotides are TGTGCCAGCAGTCCCTCTACAGGGGCGCGGTATGGCTACACCTTC. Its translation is CASSPSTGARYGYTF.

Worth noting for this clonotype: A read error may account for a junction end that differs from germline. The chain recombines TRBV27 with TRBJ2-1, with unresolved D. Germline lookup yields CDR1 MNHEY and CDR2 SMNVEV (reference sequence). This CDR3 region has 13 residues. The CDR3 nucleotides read TGTGCCAGCGGTTTATGGCTGCCTAATGAGCAGTTCTTC. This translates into CASGLWLPNEQFF.

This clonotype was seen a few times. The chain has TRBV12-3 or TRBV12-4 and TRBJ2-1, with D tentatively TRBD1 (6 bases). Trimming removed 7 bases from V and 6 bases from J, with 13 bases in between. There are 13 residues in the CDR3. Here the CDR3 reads CASTYSGVNEQFF. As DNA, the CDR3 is TGTGCCAGCACTTATTCAGGGGTCAATGAGCAGTTCTTC.

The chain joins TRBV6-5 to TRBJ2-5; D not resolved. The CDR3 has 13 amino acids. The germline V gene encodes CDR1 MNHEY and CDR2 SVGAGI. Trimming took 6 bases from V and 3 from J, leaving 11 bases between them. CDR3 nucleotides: TGTGCCAGCAGCCGTGACTCCGAAGAGACCCAGTACTTC. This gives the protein CASSRDSEETQYF.

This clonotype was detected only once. The CDR3 loop reads CASRREVAKNIQYF. DNA for the CDR3: TGTGCCAGCAGGAGAGAGGTCGCCAAAAACATTCAGTACTTC. The chain employs TRBV6-2 or TRBV6-3 and TRBJ2-4; D is ambiguous. CDR3 length: 14 amino acids. The germline gives CDR1 MNHEY, CDR2 SVGEGT. V gave up 6 bases and J gave up 1 base, with 10 bases separating them.

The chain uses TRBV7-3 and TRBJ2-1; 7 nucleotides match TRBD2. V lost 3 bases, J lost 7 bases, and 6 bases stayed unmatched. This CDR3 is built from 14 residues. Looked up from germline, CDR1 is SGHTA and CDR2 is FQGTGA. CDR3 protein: CASSFNGRRNEQFF. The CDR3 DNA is TGTGCCAGCAGCTTTAACGGGAGGCGAAATGAGCAGTTCTTC.

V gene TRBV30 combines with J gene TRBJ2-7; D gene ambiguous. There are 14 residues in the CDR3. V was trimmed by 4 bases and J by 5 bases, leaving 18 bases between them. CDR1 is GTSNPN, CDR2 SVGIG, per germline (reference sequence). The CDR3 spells CAWTHGPGFHEQYF. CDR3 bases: TGTGCCTGGACCCACGGCCCGGGTTTCCACGAGCAGTACTTC.

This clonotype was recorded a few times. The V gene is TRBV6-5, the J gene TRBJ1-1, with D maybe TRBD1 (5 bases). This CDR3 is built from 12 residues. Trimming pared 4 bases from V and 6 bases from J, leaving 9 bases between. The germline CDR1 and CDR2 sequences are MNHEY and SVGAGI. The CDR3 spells CASSSTVAEAFF. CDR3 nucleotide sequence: TGTGCCAGCAGTTCGACAGTAGCTGAAGCTTTCTTT.

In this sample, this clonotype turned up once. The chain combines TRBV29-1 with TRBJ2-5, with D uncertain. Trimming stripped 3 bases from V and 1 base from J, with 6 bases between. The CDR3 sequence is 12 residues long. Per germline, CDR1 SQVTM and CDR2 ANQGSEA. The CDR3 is CSVDRTQETQYF. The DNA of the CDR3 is TGCAGCGTTGATCGGACCCAAGAGACCCAGTACTTC.

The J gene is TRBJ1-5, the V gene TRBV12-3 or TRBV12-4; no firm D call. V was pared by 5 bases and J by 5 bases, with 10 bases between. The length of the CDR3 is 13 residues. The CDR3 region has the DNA TGTGCCAGCAGTCTTTCGACCGATCAGCCCCAGCATTTT. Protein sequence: CASSLSTDQPQHF.

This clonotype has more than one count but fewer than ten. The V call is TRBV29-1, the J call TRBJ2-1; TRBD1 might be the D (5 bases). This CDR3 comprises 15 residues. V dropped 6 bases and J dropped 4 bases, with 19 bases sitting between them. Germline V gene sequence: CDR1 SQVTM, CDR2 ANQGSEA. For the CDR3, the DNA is TGCAGCGTCGGTGGAACAGGAGATTCTTACAATGAGCAGTTCTTC. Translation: CSVGGTGDSYNEQFF.

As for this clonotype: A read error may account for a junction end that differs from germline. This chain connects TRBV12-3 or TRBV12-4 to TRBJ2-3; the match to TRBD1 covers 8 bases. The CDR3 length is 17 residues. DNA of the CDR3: TGTGCCAGCAGGTTAGGAAGAACAGGGGGACGCACAGATACGCAGTATTTT. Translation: CASRLGRTGGRTDTQYF.

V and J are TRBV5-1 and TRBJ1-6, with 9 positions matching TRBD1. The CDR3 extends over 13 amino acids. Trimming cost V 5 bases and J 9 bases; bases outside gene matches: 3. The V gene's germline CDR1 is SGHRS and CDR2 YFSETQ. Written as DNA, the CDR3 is TGCGCCAGCAGTCGGACAGGGGTTTCACCCCTCCACTTT. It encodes CASSRTGVSPLHF.

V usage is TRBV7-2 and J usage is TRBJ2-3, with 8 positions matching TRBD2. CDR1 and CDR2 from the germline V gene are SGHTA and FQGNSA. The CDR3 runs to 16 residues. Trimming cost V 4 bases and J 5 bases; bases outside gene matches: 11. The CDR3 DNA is TGTGCCAGCAGCTCTCTGGGACTAGAGAGGCTAGATACGCAGTATTTT. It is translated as CASSSLGLERLDTQYF.

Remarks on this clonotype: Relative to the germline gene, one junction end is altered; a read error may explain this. The CDR3 DNA reads TGCAGCTCGGCCGGACAGGGTCACACAAATACGCAGTATTTT. This sequence encodes CSSAGQGHTNTQYF. The rearrangement joins TRBV29-1 to TRBJ2-3; 8 positions agree with TRBD1. The CDR3 spans 14 residues. Germline V CDR1 and CDR2: SQVTM, ANQGSEA.